The 25 T cell receptor beta chains presented below share a single source sample, sequenced in a study of technical replicates of blood from a handful of donors. The protocol was immunoSEQ multiplex PCR, while the TCRdb copy is restricted to in-frame clones and leaves out a portion. Here the sample spans 85,000 to 95,000 clones, about 95% being singletons. The sequencing sample was made of T cells isolated from PBMCs. The receptor source for this set is a human donor in good health.

The chain combines TRBV2 with TRBJ2-5; 10 bases are shared with TRBD2. The CDR3 consists of 14 residues. Unmatched junction bases numbered 6, after V lost 6 bases and J lost 5 bases. Germline CDR1 is SNHLY and CDR2 is FYNNEI. The DNA for the CDR3 is TGTGCCAGCAGAGAGCGGGAGGGCCGGGAGACCCAGTACTTC. Amino acid sequence: CASREREGRETQYF.

V is TRBV19 and J is TRBJ2-7; 8 bases map to TRBD1. The ends lost 3 bases at V and 4 bases at J; junction bases unmatched: 14. The CDR3 consists of 17 residues. The germline CDR1 and CDR2 sequences are LNHDA and SQIVND (reference sequence). CDR3 in DNA: TGTGCCAGTAGTATGGGCAGGGACAGGAGACGGGAGTACGAGCAGTACTTC. Amino acids: CASSMGRDRRREYEQYF.

The chain combines TRBV5-1 with TRBJ2-5, with TRBD2 identical over 12 bases. CDR3 length: 15 amino acids. From germline, CDR1 is SGHRS and CDR2 YFSETQ. The J segment lost 5 bases and the V segment lost 4 bases, leaving 6 bases of the junction unmatched. This chain's CDR3 is CASSRTSGARETQYF. CDR3 coding DNA: TGCGCCAGCAGCAGGACTAGCGGGGCGCGGGAGACCCAGTACTTC.

This clone appeared once. This chain connects TRBV27 to TRBJ1-5; perhaps TRBD1 as D (6 bases). Trimming shortened V by 6 bases and J by 8 bases, and 14 bases separated the two germline ends. CDR1 is MNHEY, CDR2 SMNVEV, per germline (reference sequence). The CDR3 is 13 residues long. As DNA, the CDR3 is TGTGCCAGCAGCTATGGGGGCGATAAGCCCCAGCATTTT. Translating it yields CASSYGGDKPQHF.

CDR3 sequence: CAWSAYSTDTQYF. CDR3 DNA: TGTGCCTGGAGTGCCTACAGCACAGATACGCAGTATTTT. This chain links TRBV30 with TRBJ2-3; D not certain. V lost 1 base and J lost 0, with 5 bases in between. The CDR3 runs 13 residues. Germline CDR1 GTSNPN, CDR2 SVGIG (reference sequence).

The rearrangement uses TRBV19 and TRBJ2-1; 11 positions agree with TRBD2. The CDR3 contains 13 residues. In germline, CDR1 is LNHDA, CDR2 SQIVND (reference sequence). J gave up 6 bases and V 10 bases, and 5 bases lay outside the gene matches. The CDR3 is CATNSGRANEQFF. The CDR3 nucleotides are TGTGCCACCAATAGCGGGAGGGCCAATGAGCAGTTCTTC.

The V gene is TRBV7-2, the J gene TRBJ2-1; D perhaps matches TRBD2 (6 bases). The CDR3 spans 14 residues. V shed 4 bases and J shed 4 bases, with 11 bases lying between them. The germline V gene has CDR1 SGHTA and CDR2 FQGNSA. Here the CDR3 DNA reads TGTGCCAGCAGCTCGGGACTCTCGTACAATGAGCAGTTCTTC. This sequence encodes CASSSGLSYNEQFF.

The rearrangement uses TRBV7-9 and TRBJ2-5; D is perhaps TRBD1 (5 bases). Germline CDR1 and CDR2: SEHNR and FQNEAQ (reference sequence). The V end lost 8 bases, the J end lost 2 bases, and 21 bases lay between the germline ends. This CDR3 has 16 amino acids. The CDR3 spells CASRAGATSSQETQYF. Here the CDR3 DNA reads TGTGCCAGCCGAGCTGGGGCCACCTCATCACAAGAGACCCAGTACTTC.

The chain joins TRBV5-4 to TRBJ2-5; no clear D. CDR3 size: 13 residues. Between the trimmed V and J ends, which lost 2 bases and 5 bases, there was a span of 10 bases. From germline, CDR1 is SGHNT and CDR2 YYREEE (reference sequence). The CDR3 region has the DNA TGTGCCAGCAGCTTCCGCCCTGAGGAGACCCAGTACTTC. This gives the protein CASSFRPEETQYF.

The chain uses TRBV19 and TRBJ2-7; TRBD2 matches 9 bases. The V segment lost 0 bases and the J segment 2 bases; nucleotides outside the gene matches: 8. Germline V gene lookup returns CDR1 LNHDA and CDR2 SQIVND (reference sequence). The CDR3 contains 17 residues. The CDR3 sequence: CASSIDIAGEEAYEQYF. The DNA for the CDR3 is TGTGCCAGTAGTATAGACATAGCGGGAGAAGAGGCCTACGAGCAGTACTTC. Looking up the rest from reference TRBV19 and TRBJ2-7 gives the full variable domain: DGGITQSPKYLFRKEGQNVTLSCEQNLNHDAMYWYRQDPGQGLRLIYYSQIVNDFQKGDIAEGYSVSREKKESFPLTVTSAQKNPTAFYLCASSIDIAGEEAYEQYFGPGTRLTVT.

V and J are TRBV7-9 and TRBJ1-1; 7 bases agree with TRBD1. With V trimmed by 5 bases and J by 1 base, 4 bases remained unmatched. The germline V gene has CDR1 SEHNR and CDR2 FQNEAQ (reference sequence). The CDR3 totals 14 residues. For the CDR3, the DNA is TGTGCCAGCAGCCCACAGGGGACGAACACTGAAGCTTTCTTT. Its translation: CASSPQGTNTEAFF.

The J gene is TRBJ2-3, the V gene TRBV5-1; 10 bases align to TRBD2. This CDR3 is built from 17 residues. V shed 1 base, J shed 4 bases, and the junction held 9 bases outside the gene matches. Germline assignment: CDR1 SGHRS and CDR2 YFSETQ. The CDR3 DNA follows: TGCGCCAGCAGCTTGAGGCCTAGCGGGAGTTGGTCAGATACGCAGTATTTT. Its translation: CASSLRPSGSWSDTQYF.

The chain recombines TRBV19 with TRBJ1-1, with 10 bases lining up with TRBD1. The germline CDR1 and CDR2 sequences are LNHDA and SQIVND (reference sequence). V trimming: 4 bases; J trimming: 8 bases; junction bases outside the gene matches: 7. The CDR3 loop spans 14 amino acids. The CDR3 region has the DNA TGTGCCAGTAGTACCCCAGGGACAGGGGTAGAAGCTTTCTTT. This codes for CASSTPGTGVEAFF.

The CDR3: CASIPDRVTGNTIYF. For the CDR3, the DNA is TGTGCCAGCATCCCGGACAGGGTAACTGGAAACACCATATATTTT. The rearrangement joins TRBV6-1 to TRBJ1-3; 8 nucleotides align to TRBD1. CDR3 length: 15 residues. V shed 7 bases, J shed 2 bases, and the junction held 7 bases outside the gene matches. From germline, CDR1 is MNHNS and CDR2 SASEGT.

The genes are TRBV25-1 and TRBJ2-5; D is unclear. V was cut by 4 bases and J by 7 bases, with 10 bases left in between. The CDR3 covers 12 residues. From germline, CDR1 is MGHDK and CDR2 SYGVNS. The CDR3 DNA reads as TGTGCCAGCAGTGTACAGTCCGGGACCCAGTACTTC. The encoded protein is CASSVQSGTQYF.

The chain has TRBV28 and TRBJ1-3, with D possibly TRBD1 on 5 matching bases. Trimming shortened V by 5 bases and J by 0 bases, and 17 bases separated the two germline ends. The germline V gene has CDR1 MDHEN and CDR2 SYDVKM. This CDR3 comprises 17 residues. The CDR3 DNA reads as TGTGCCAGCAGTCTCTCCCTAGGGGCCTACTCTGGAAACACCATATATTTT. Its translation: CASSLSLGAYSGNTIYF.

This sequence joins TRBV4-2 and TRBJ2-3; 7 bases map to TRBD1. The V gene end was trimmed by 2 bases and the J gene end by 0 bases; junction bases not matched to a gene: 8. The CDR3 runs 17 residues. Germline CDR1 and CDR2: LGHNA and YNFKEQ. CDR3 nucleotides: TGTGCCAGCAGCCAACAAGGGCAGGGGGTTAGCACAGATACGCAGTATTTT. Protein sequence: CASSQQGQGVSTDTQYF.

The J gene is TRBJ1-1, the V gene TRBV4-1, with D possibly TRBD1 on 5 matching bases. CDR1 MGHRA and CDR2 YSYEKL come from the germline V gene. Trimming removed 2 bases at V and 7 bases at J, with 8 bases between. This CDR3 comprises 12 residues. This chain's CDR3 is CASSQRGIEAFF. In DNA form, the CDR3 reads TGCGCCAGCAGCCAAAGGGGTATTGAAGCTTTCTTT.

Only one count was recorded for this clone. The chain links TRBV14 to TRBJ1-1; unclear D gene. With 4 bases removed from V and 0 bases from J, the gap between germline ends came to 6 bases. The germline V gene has CDR1 SGHDN and CDR2 FVKESK. The CDR3 consists of 13 residues. Written as DNA, the CDR3 is TGTGCCAGCAGCCCGCGGATGAACACTGAAGCTTTCTTT. Protein product: CASSPRMNTEAFF.

This chain connects TRBV5-8 to TRBJ2-7; D perhaps matches TRBD2 (5 bases). Per germline, CDR1 SGHTS and CDR2 YDEGEE. This CDR3 is built from 11 residues. V was pared by 2 bases and J by 6 bases, with 6 bases between. CDR3 in DNA: TGTGCCAGCAGCTTTGGACTCGAGCAGTACTTC. It translates to CASSFGLEQYF.

The V gene is TRBV11-3, the J gene TRBJ2-7; tentatively, D is TRBD1 (6 bases). The ends were cut back, 10 bases at V and 0 bases at J, with 10 bases in the middle. The germline V gene has CDR1 SGHNT and CDR2 YENEEA. This CDR3 comprises 12 residues. In DNA, the CDR3 is TGTGCCAACAGGGTTAGCTCCTACGAGCAGTACTTC. Its translation is CANRVSSYEQYF. The entire variable domain, with the rest obtained from reference TRBV11-3 and TRBJ2-7, is as follows: EAGVVQSPRYKIIEKKQPVAFWCNPISGHNTLYWYLQNLGQGPELLIRYENEEAVDDSQLPKDRFSAERLKGVDSTLKIQPAELGDSAVYLCANRVSSYEQYFGPGTRLTVT.

In DNA, the CDR3 is TGTGCCAGCAGCTTTTTTACCGGGACAGGGAACACTGAAGCTTTCTTT. Its protein product is CASSFFTGTGNTEAFF. This chain connects TRBV7-2 to TRBJ1-1; 8 positions match TRBD1. The CDR3 is 16 residues long. The trim removed 3 bases at V and 1 base at J, leaving 7 bases unmatched. From germline, CDR1 is SGHTA and CDR2 FQGNSA.

The CDR3 DNA reads TGTGCCAGTAGTATAAGGCGGTCAGATCAGCCCCAGCATTTT. Protein sequence: CASSIRRSDQPQHF. The rearrangement joins TRBV19 to TRBJ1-5, with no clear D. Germline assignment: CDR1 LNHDA and CDR2 SQIVND (reference sequence). The CDR3 has 14 amino acids. V was pared by 2 bases and J by 5 bases, with 10 bases between.

The chain carries TRBV7-2 and TRBJ1-2, with D unresolved. Germline-derived CDR1 and CDR2 are SGHTA and FQGNSA. V gave up 4 bases and J gave up 6 bases, with 12 bases separating them. The CDR3 spans 13 residues. CDR3 region: CASSSIERHGYTF. The CDR3 nucleotides read TGTGCCAGCAGCTCAATCGAGCGTCATGGCTACACCTTC.

This clone was detected only once. The chain uses TRBV4-2 and TRBJ2-3; 10 nucleotides align to TRBD2. This CDR3 spans 17 amino acids. V shed 1 base and J 3 bases; nucleotides not matched to a gene: 7. Germline V gives CDR1 LGHNA, CDR2 YNFKEQ. The CDR3 nucleotides read TGTGCCAGCAGCCAAGCCCTAGCGGGAGTACTTACAGATACGCAGTATTTT. Protein: CASSQALAGVLTDTQYF.